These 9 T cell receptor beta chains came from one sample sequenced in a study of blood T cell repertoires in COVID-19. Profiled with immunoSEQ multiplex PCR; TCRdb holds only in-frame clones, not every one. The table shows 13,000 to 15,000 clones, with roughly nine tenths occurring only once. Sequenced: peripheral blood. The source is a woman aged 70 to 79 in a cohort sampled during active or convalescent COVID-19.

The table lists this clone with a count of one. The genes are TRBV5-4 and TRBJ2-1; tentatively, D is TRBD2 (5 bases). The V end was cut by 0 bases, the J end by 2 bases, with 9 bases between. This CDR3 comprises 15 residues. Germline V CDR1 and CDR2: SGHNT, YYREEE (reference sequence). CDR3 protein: CASSLAAAAYNEQFF. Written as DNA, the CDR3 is TGTGCCAGCAGCTTGGCTGCAGCGGCCTACAATGAGCAGTTCTTC.

In DNA form, the CDR3 reads TGTGCCAGCAGCCCAACGACAGGGGCGGTTACTGAAGCTTTCTTT. Amino acids: CASSPTTGAVTEAFF. V is TRBV7-9 and J is TRBJ1-1, with 8 bases that match TRBD1. Germline V gene lookup returns CDR1 SEHNR and CDR2 FQNEAQ (reference sequence). The CDR3 consists of 15 residues. Germline trimming cut 5 bases from V and 5 bases from J; bases unmatched to any gene: 10.

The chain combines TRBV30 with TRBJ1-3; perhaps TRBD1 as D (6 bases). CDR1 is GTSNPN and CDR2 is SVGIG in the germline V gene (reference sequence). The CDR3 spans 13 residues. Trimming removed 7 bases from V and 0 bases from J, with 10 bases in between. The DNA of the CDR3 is TGTGCCTCTCAGGGGAGCTCTGGAAACACCATATATTTT. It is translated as CASQGSSGNTIYF.

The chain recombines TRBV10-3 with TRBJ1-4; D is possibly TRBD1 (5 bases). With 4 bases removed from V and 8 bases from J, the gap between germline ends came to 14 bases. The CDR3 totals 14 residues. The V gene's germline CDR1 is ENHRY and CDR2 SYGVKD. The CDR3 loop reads CAISAGGIGEKLFF. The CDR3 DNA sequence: TGTGCCATCAGTGCCGGGGGAATTGGAGAAAAACTGTTTTTT.

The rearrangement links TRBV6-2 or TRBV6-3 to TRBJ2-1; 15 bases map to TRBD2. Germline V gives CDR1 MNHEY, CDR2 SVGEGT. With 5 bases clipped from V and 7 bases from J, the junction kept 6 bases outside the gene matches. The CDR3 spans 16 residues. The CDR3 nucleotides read TGTGCCAGCAGTCGGACTAGCGGGGGGGCCAGGAATGAGCAGTTCTTC. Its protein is CASSRTSGGARNEQFF.

DNA of the CDR3: TGTGCCAGCAGCTTAGGGCAGTCGAACACCGGGGAGCTGTTTTTT. Translating it yields CASSLGQSNTGELFF. The J gene is TRBJ2-2, the V gene TRBV7-9; no firm D call. V lost 1 base to trimming and J lost 0 bases, with 6 bases between them. In germline, CDR1 is SEHNR, CDR2 FQNEAQ (reference sequence). CDR3 length: 15 residues.

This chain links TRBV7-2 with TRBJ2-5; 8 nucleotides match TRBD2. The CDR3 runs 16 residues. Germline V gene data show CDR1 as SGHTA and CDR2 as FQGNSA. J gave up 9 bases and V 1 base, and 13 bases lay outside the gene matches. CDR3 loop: CASSLGFGGAELAQYF. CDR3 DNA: TGTGCCAGCAGCTTAGGTTTCGGGGGGGCTGAATTGGCCCAGTACTTC.

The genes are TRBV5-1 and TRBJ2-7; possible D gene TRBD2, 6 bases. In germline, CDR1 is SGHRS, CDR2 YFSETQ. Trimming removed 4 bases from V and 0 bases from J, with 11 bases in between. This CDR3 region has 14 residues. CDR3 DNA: TGCGCCAGCAGCGCGGGACGGAGCTCCTACGAGCAGTACTTC. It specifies CASSAGRSSYEQYF.

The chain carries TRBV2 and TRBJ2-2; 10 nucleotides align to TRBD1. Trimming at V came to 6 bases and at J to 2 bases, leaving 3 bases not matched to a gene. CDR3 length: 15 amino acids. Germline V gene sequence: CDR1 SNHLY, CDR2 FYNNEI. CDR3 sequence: CASRGQGGNTGELFF. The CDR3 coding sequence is TGTGCCAGCAGAGGACAGGGGGGAAACACCGGGGAGCTGTTTTTT.